Listed here are 30 T cell receptor beta chains from one sample, sequenced in a study of early T cells in non-severe SARS-CoV-2 infection (dated by TCRdb to the early 2020s). Library preparation was by 5' RACE. These reads were obtained on a NextSeq 500. TCRdb cleaned the public reads at Q25 with fastp, built clones with MiXCR and kept in-frame beta chains. Rows are combined by CDR3 protein, so each entry shows the most common genes and DNA. Counted in this sample were tens of thousands of distinct CDR3 sequences; 12% of them appeared once. The ten largest account for around 4.3% of the sample. The sample was whole blood. The receptors derive from an adult who was a healthcare worker with PCR-confirmed SARS-CoV-2 infection or an uninfected control (not recorded which).

The J gene is TRBJ2-2, the V gene TRBV20-1; maybe TRBD1 (5 bases). Germline CDR1 DFQATT, CDR2 SNEGSKA (reference sequence). The CDR3 is 15 residues long. The V gene lost 1 base and the J gene lost 5 bases, with 14 bases spanning the gap. For the CDR3, the DNA is TGCAGTGCTAGAGCCGCCGGAACAGGAACCGGGGAGCTGTTTTTT. Translated, it gives CSARAAGTGTGELFF.

A remark on this clonotype: A much bigger clone sits one base away, suggesting this may be a read error. This chain links TRBV7-3 with TRBJ2-1, with 10 bases matching TRBD2. CDR1 and CDR2 from the germline V gene are SGHTA and FQGTGA. This CDR3 spans 14 amino acids. The CDR3 sequence: CASTLSGRVDEQFF. In DNA form, the CDR3 reads TGTGCCAGCACCTTAAGCGGGAGGGTCGATGAGCAGTTCTTC.

This chain connects TRBV9 to TRBJ1-1; TRBD1 is a possible D gene (5 bases). The CDR3 is 16 amino acids. Trimming left V 1 base short and J 2 bases short, with 15 bases between. CDR1 and CDR2 (germline): SGDLS, YYNGEE. The CDR3 sequence: CASSVSGGSGNTEAFF. CDR3 DNA: TGTGCCAGCAGCGTAAGCGGGGGATCCGGAAACACTGAAGCTTTCTTT.

This clonotype was counted at least ten times. CDR3 DNA sequence: TGCGCCAGCAGCTTAGTGGCGGGAGGGTCCTCCTACGAGCAGTACTTC. Residues: CASSLVAGGSSYEQYF. This chain uses TRBV5-1 with TRBJ2-7; 9 nucleotides align to TRBD2. CDR1 is SGHRS and CDR2 is YFSETQ in the germline V gene. With V trimmed by 2 bases and J by 0 bases, 6 bases remained unmatched. This CDR3 is built from 16 residues.

This chain links TRBV6-4 with TRBJ2-1; TRBD2 matches at 8 bases. The V and J ends lost 4 bases and 7 bases, in that order; junction bases with no gene match: 3. In germline, CDR1 is MRHNA, CDR2 SNTAGT. The CDR3 is made up of 13 amino acids. CDR3 residues: CASSVLAGNEQFF. Written as DNA, the CDR3 is TGTGCCAGCAGTGTCTTAGCGGGGAATGAGCAGTTCTTC.

The CDR3 sequence is CASRLTGLETQYF. CDR3 sequence (DNA): TGTGCCAGCAGACTTACAGGGCTCGAGACCCAGTACTTC. The rearrangement links TRBV12-3 or TRBV12-4 to TRBJ2-5; possibly TRBD1 for D (6 bases). The CDR3 is 13 amino acids. With 6 bases removed from V and 5 bases from J, the gap between germline ends came to 13 bases.

This chain's CDR3 is CSARHGGPEQYF. DNA of the CDR3: TGCAGTGCTAGACACGGGGGGCCCGAGCAGTACTTC. The chain carries TRBV20-1 and TRBJ2-7; D is perhaps TRBD2 (7 bases). Between the trimmed V and J ends, which lost 2 bases and 6 bases, there was a span of 11 bases. Germline V CDR1 and CDR2: DFQATT, SNEGSKA (reference sequence). The length of the CDR3 is 12 residues.

The V call is TRBV12-3 or TRBV12-4, the J call TRBJ2-7, with D possibly TRBD2 on 5 matching bases. This CDR3 region has 14 residues. V was shortened by 1 base and J by 5 bases, with 12 bases between the two germline ends. The CDR3 loop reads CASSLGNPGNEQYF. In nucleotides, the CDR3 is TGTGCCAGCAGTTTAGGCAACCCCGGGAACGAGCAGTACTTC.

A few counts support this clonotype. The CDR3, as DNA: TGTGCCAGCAGTTTATCGTTCTCTGGGGGAGGGCTCGCCTACGAGCAGTACTTC. Its translation is CASSLSFSGGGLAYEQYF. The chain couples TRBV27 to TRBJ2-7, with 7 positions matching TRBD2. Germline CDR1 reads MNHEY; CDR2 reads SMNVEV (reference sequence). This CDR3 region has 18 residues. V lost 0 bases and J lost 2; bases outside the gene matches: 13.

In this sample, this clonotype turned up many times. V usage is TRBV7-3 and J usage is TRBJ2-1, with unresolved D. This CDR3 region has 12 residues. V lost 5 bases and J 5 bases, leaving 7 bases between the germline ends. Germline CDR1 is SGHTA and CDR2 is FQGTGA. The CDR3 coding sequence is TGTGCCAGCAGCCCCCCTGACAATGAGCAGTTCTTC. Protein sequence: CASSPPDNEQFF.

The chain is built from TRBV6-2 or TRBV6-3 and TRBJ2-5; perhaps TRBD1 as D (6 bases). This CDR3 has 16 amino acids. The germline V gene encodes CDR1 MNHEY and CDR2 SVGEGT. The V end was cut by 5 bases, the J end by 0 bases, with 16 bases between. The CDR3 spells CASSRRGGVYQETQYF. The CDR3 bases are TGTGCCAGCAGTAGACGTGGGGGCGTGTACCAAGAGACCCAGTACTTC.

Many counts were recorded for this clonotype. The chain links TRBV27 to TRBJ2-3; no definite D call. V lost 3 bases, J lost 2 bases, and 9 bases lay in between. CDR1 and CDR2 from the germline V gene are MNHEY and SMNVEV (reference sequence). The CDR3 sequence is 14 residues long. The CDR3 nucleotides read TGTGCCAGCAGTTTGCAACCCTACACAGATACGCAGTATTTT. Translating gives CASSLQPYTDTQYF.

This clonotype was seen more than once but under ten times. The CDR3 nucleotides read TGTGCCAGCAGTTTAGGACAGTACTTCACCGGGGAGCTGTTTTTT. Residues: CASSLGQYFTGELFF. The V call is TRBV27, the J call TRBJ2-2; possible D gene TRBD1, 6 bases. Per germline, CDR1 MNHEY and CDR2 SMNVEV (reference sequence). This CDR3 has 15 amino acids. Between the trimmed V and J ends, which lost 2 bases and 4 bases, there was a span of 11 bases.

There are many counts of this clonotype. The chain carries TRBV29-1 and TRBJ1-2, with 9 bases lining up with TRBD1. CDR3 length: 12 amino acids. Germline-derived CDR1 and CDR2 are SQVTM and ANQGSEA. Unmatched junction bases numbered 3, after V lost 5 bases and J lost 5 bases. CDR3 sequence: CSVPTGGYGYTF. The CDR3 DNA sequence: TGCAGCGTTCCGACAGGGGGATATGGCTACACCTTC.

This chain connects TRBV28 to TRBJ2-5, with 15 bases matching TRBD2. The J segment lost 5 bases and the V segment lost 4 bases, leaving 2 bases of the junction unmatched. The CDR3 contains 15 residues. CDR1 is MDHEN and CDR2 is SYDVKM in the germline V gene. CDR3 sequence reads: CASSYGLAGGETQYF. DNA for the CDR3: TGTGCCAGCAGTTACGGACTAGCGGGGGGGGAGACCCAGTACTTC.

This rearrangement joins TRBV21-1 to TRBJ2-5; the D call of TRBD2 is as the table states it, not checked on the DNA. TRBV21-1 constitutes a pseudogene. This CDR3 spans 19 amino acids. The CDR3 reads CASSIGGTSEQHHGETQYF. Here the CDR3 DNA reads TGTGCCAGCAGCATTGGAGGGACTAGCGAGCAACATCATGGAGAGACCCAGTACTTC.

This clonotype has a handful of counts. The chain links TRBV28 to TRBJ2-7; 7 bases map to TRBD2. Germline V gene sequence: CDR1 MDHEN, CDR2 SYDVKM. With 4 bases clipped from V and 5 bases from J, the junction kept 11 bases outside the gene matches. The CDR3 loop spans 15 amino acids. The CDR3 spells CASSSPGRELNEQYF. In DNA, the CDR3 is TGTGCCAGCAGTTCCCCGGGGAGGGAGTTGAACGAGCAGTACTTC.

This clonotype was counted ten times or more. The chain has TRBV4-1 and TRBJ2-7; the D is unclear. The ends were cut back, 4 bases at V and 2 bases at J, with 12 bases in the middle. Germline V gives CDR1 MGHRA, CDR2 YSYEKL. The CDR3 extends over 14 amino acids. This chain's CDR3 is CASSPTLWPYEQYF. CDR3 bases: TGCGCCAGCAGCCCCACCCTGTGGCCCTACGAGCAGTACTTC.

This clonotype was recorded at least ten times. V and J are TRBV20-1 and TRBJ1-3; TRBD1 agrees at 8 bases. CDR1 and CDR2 (germline): DFQATT, SNEGSKA (reference sequence). V was clipped by 0 bases and J by 6 bases; unmatched bases: 7. The CDR3 runs to 15 residues. CDR3 loop: CSARDWTGSANTIYF. CDR3 nucleotide sequence: TGCAGTGCTAGAGATTGGACAGGGTCGGCAAACACCATATATTTT.

A few counts support this clonotype. The chain couples TRBV7-3 to TRBJ2-5; tentatively, D is TRBD2 (7 bases). The CDR3 spans 15 residues. V was cut by 0 bases and J by 4 bases, with 12 bases left in between. Germline assignment: CDR1 SGHTA and CDR2 FQGTGA. The CDR3: CASSLTRGGIETQYF. For the CDR3, the DNA is TGTGCCAGCAGCTTAACCAGGGGAGGGATAGAGACCCAGTACTTC.

This sequence joins TRBV27 and TRBJ1-2; D remains unclear. V lost 5 bases and J lost 3, with 13 bases in between. This CDR3 region has 14 residues. CDR1 and CDR2 from the germline V gene are MNHEY and SMNVEV (reference sequence). CDR3 protein: CASSRDTSDYGYTF. DNA of the CDR3: TGTGCCAGCAGTAGAGACACATCCGACTATGGCTACACCTTC.

This clonotype was recorded a few times. The chain employs TRBV2 and TRBJ2-3; 8 bases fit TRBD2. Trimming removed 3 bases from V and 0 bases from J; junction bases left unmatched: 5. CDR1 is SNHLY, CDR2 FYNNEI, per germline. This CDR3 region has 16 residues. The CDR3 spells CASSDLAGPSTDTQYF. The CDR3 nucleotides read TGTGCCAGCAGTGATCTAGCGGGCCCTAGCACAGATACGCAGTATTTT. The full variable domain, in which reference TRBV2 and TRBJ2-3 provide the parts outside the CDR3, is EPEVTQTPSHQVTQMGQEVILRCVPISNHLYFYWYRQILGQKVEFLVSFYNNEISEKSEIFDDQFSVERPDGSNFTLKIRSTKLEDSAMYFCASSDLAGPSTDTQYFGPGTRLTVL.

This chain uses TRBV5-1 with TRBJ2-2; tentatively, D is TRBD2 (5 bases). V was cut by 1 base and J by 1 base, with 11 bases left in between. The germline CDR1 and CDR2 sequences are SGHRS and YFSETQ. CDR3 length: 16 residues. The DNA for the CDR3 is TGCGCCAGCAGCTTGAGAGGGTACCAGAACACCGGGGAGCTGTTTTTT. Protein: CASSLRGYQNTGELFF.

V is TRBV29-1 and J is TRBJ2-7; 11 bases agree with TRBD1. This CDR3 comprises 14 residues. In germline, CDR1 is SQVTM, CDR2 ANQGSEA. V was clipped by 6 bases and J by 3 bases; unmatched bases: 7. CDR3 sequence: CSVSEGTGGYEQYF. The DNA for the CDR3 is TGCAGCGTGTCGGAGGGGACAGGGGGCTACGAGCAGTACTTC.

This clonotype was seen only a few times. V and J are TRBV7-3 and TRBJ2-3; 8 nucleotides match TRBD1. The junction had 4 bases not matched to a gene; V was cut back by 5 bases and J by 3 bases. This CDR3 contains 14 residues. CDR1 and CDR2 (germline): SGHTA, FQGTGA. Here the CDR3 reads CASSPRTGTDTQYF. CDR3 coding DNA: TGTGCCAGCAGCCCCCGGACAGGGACAGATACGCAGTATTTT. Together with reference TRBV7-3 and TRBJ2-3, the CDR3 gives the full variable domain: GAGVSQTPSNKVTEKGKYVELRCDPISGHTALYWYRQSLGQGPEFLIYFQGTGAADDSGLPNDRFFAVRPEGSVSTLKIQRTERGDSAVYLCASSPRTGTDTQYFGPGTRLTVL.

This clonotype was picked up many times. The chain joins TRBV3-1 to TRBJ2-1; D is unresolved. Trimming stripped 6 bases from V and 0 bases from J, with 12 bases between. This CDR3 region has 15 residues. CDR1 and CDR2 (germline): LGHDT, YNNKEL (reference sequence). CDR3 nucleotide sequence: TGTGCCAGCAGTTCGGCTCGGAGCTCCTACAATGAGCAGTTCTTC. Translation gives CASSSARSSYNEQFF.

To note about this clonotype: A junction end diverges from the germline sequence, so it may reflect a read error. J is TRBJ2-2 and V is TRBV10-1; D is perhaps TRBD1 or TRBD2 (5 bases each). CDR3 size: 15 residues. Germline-derived CDR1 and CDR2 are WNHNN and SYGVQD (reference sequence). DNA for the CDR3: TGCGCCAGCGCCCTAAGGGGAGTAAGGACCGGGGAGCCGTTTTTT. Translating gives CASALRGVRTGEPFF.

This clonotype was observed a few times. The chain joins TRBV6-5 to TRBJ2-5; either TRBD1 or TRBD2 may supply D (5 bases each). This CDR3 has 13 amino acids. Germline CDR1 MNHEY, CDR2 SVGAGI. Trimming stripped 5 bases from V and 5 bases from J, with 12 bases between. The CDR3 spells CASSPGTPETQYF. The DNA for the CDR3 is TGTGCCAGCAGTCCCGGGACCCCGGAGACCCAGTACTTC.

This sequence joins TRBV20-1 and TRBJ2-1, with 14 bases aligning to TRBD2. CDR3 size: 15 residues. V lost 6 bases, J lost 10 bases, and 11 bases stayed unmatched. Germline assignment: CDR1 DFQATT and CDR2 SNEGSKA (reference sequence). The CDR3 DNA reads TGCAGTGCGCGGGGACTAGCGGGAGTTGGCGGCGAGCAGTTCTTC. This sequence encodes CSARGLAGVGGEQFF.

The rearrangement uses TRBV4-1 and TRBJ2-2, with a possible D match to TRBD1 (6 bases). The CDR3 loop spans 13 amino acids. The germline V gene has CDR1 MGHRA and CDR2 YSYEKL. Trimming took 4 bases from V and 7 from J, leaving 10 bases between them. CDR3 in amino acids: CASSPRQDGELFF. CDR3 in DNA: TGCGCCAGCAGCCCCCGACAGGACGGGGAGCTGTTTTTT.